Listed below are T cell receptor beta chains from one sample, sequenced in a study of blood T cell repertoires in COVID-19. This table comes from immunoSEQ multiplex PCR, and its TCRdb copy is limited to in-frame clones, with some not included. The sample lists around 340,000 clones, around 90% occurring once. The source material was peripheral blood. The receptors were gathered from a woman aged 60-75 years with COVID-19, enrolled during active disease. The CDR3 runs from the conserved cysteine through the conserved F or W. D genes are given only for firm matches. Clone size appears in some rows only: once, few, many, or a class for an expanded clone.

V	D	size	J	CDR3	DNA
TRBV7-2	NA	NA	TRBJ2-7	CASSLVVTYEQYF	TGTGCCAGCAGCTTAGTTGTAACCTACGAGCAGTACTTC
TRBV10-3	NA	NA	TRBJ1-2	CAISVRERRGYTF	TGTGCCATCAGCGTCCGGGAGCGCCGCGGCTACACCTTC
TRBV5-6	TRBD1	NA	TRBJ1-6	CASSVRTGRDNNSPLHF	TGTGCCAGCAGCGTAAGGACAGGGAGAGATAATAATTCACCCCTCCACTTT
TRBV2	NA	few	TRBJ1-5	CASRGVSNQPQHF	TGTGCCAGCCGAGGAGTTAGCAATCAGCCCCAGCATTTT
TRBV4-2	NA	NA	TRBJ1-2	CASSHPPARYYTF	TGTGCCAGCAGCCATCCCCCCGCCAGGTACTACACCTTC
TRBV5-1	NA	NA	TRBJ1-1	CASSFTGIETEAFF	TGCGCCAGCAGCTTCACAGGAATAGAAACTGAAGCTTTCTTT
TRBV7-9	NA	NA	TRBJ2-1	CASSLEGKGNEQFF	TGTGCCAGCAGCTTAGAGGGGAAGGGGAATGAGCAGTTCTTC
TRBV6-5	TRBD1	few	TRBJ2-7	CASSYKDRGYEQYF	TGTGCCAGCAGTTACAAGGACAGGGGGTACGAGCAGTACTTC
TRBV20-1	NA	NA	TRBJ2-7	CSASPGSPYEQYF	TGCAGTGCTAGTCCGGGGTCCCCCTACGAGCAGTACTTC
TRBV29-1	NA	NA	TRBJ1-1	CSAKAQVNTEAFF	TGCAGCGCTAAGGCGCAGGTAAACACTGAAGCTTTCTTT
TRBV18	NA	NA	TRBJ1-1	CASSPRTATEAFF	TGTGCCAGCTCACCACGGACTGCCACTGAAGCTTTCTTT
TRBV28	NA	NA	TRBJ1-1	CASSSDPRGTEAFF	TGTGCCAGCAGTTCGGACCCTAGGGGCACTGAAGCTTTCTTT
TRBV28	NA	NA	TRBJ2-7	CASSLWITYEQYF	TGTGCCAGCAGTTTATGGATAACATACGAGCAGTACTTC
TRBV27	TRBD1	NA	TRBJ1-2	CASARWGTGAEYGYTF	TGTGCCAGCGCTCGATGGGGGACAGGGGCTGAATATGGCTACACCTTC
TRBV27	TRBD2	NA	TRBJ2-1	CASSSNLAGGLLDEQFF	TGTGCCAGCAGTTCTAACCTAGCGGGGGGGTTGTTAGATGAGCAGTTCTTC
TRBV2	TRBD2	once	TRBJ2-3	CASSEARLAGRGDTQYF	TGTGCCAGCAGTGAAGCCCGACTAGCGGGGAGGGGAGATACGCAGTATTTT
TRBV7-9	TRBD2	NA	TRBJ2-7	CASSQTSGGPYEQYF	TGTGCCAGCAGTCAGACTAGCGGGGGGCCCTACGAGCAGTACTTC
TRBV2	NA	NA	TRBJ2-3	CASSEQGLHTDTQYF	TGTGCCAGCAGTGAACAGGGCCTCCACACAGATACGCAGTATTTT
TRBV29-1	TRBD1	NA	TRBJ1-1	CSVDDRGRAEAEAFF	TGCAGCGTAGATGACAGGGGGCGAGCAGAGGCTGAAGCTTTCTTT
TRBV5-1	NA	NA	TRBJ1-1	CASSLTGTRGGMNTEAFF	TGCGCCAGCAGCTTAACCGGGACAAGAGGGGGTATGAACACTGAAGCTTTCTTT
TRBV5-1	TRBD1	few	TRBJ2-7	CASSYRQGLYEQYF	TGCGCCAGCAGCTACCGACAGGGGTTGTACGAGCAGTACTTC
TRBV6-5	NA	once	TRBJ2-1	CASAPGNNEQFF	TGTGCCAGCGCGCCGGGGAACAATGAGCAGTTCTTC
TRBV7-2	TRBD2	NA	TRBJ2-1	CASSHGAAGGVNEQFF	TGTGCCAGCAGCCACGGTGCAGCGGGGGGGGTCAATGAGCAGTTCTTC
TRBV4-1	TRBD1	NA	TRBJ2-7	CASSQGTGGHEQYF	TGCGCCAGCAGCCAAGGGACAGGGGGACACGAGCAGTACTTC
TRBV12-3/TRBV12-4	NA	NA	TRBJ2-7	CASSLNGAYEQYF	TGTGCCAGCAGTTTAAACGGGGCCTACGAGCAGTACTTC
TRBV6-6	TRBD1	NA	TRBJ1-2	CASSSRDRGTNYGYTF	TGTGCCAGCAGCAGCCGGGACAGGGGGACTAACTATGGCTACACCTTC
TRBV5-1	NA	NA	TRBJ1-4	CASSLSAGVKEKLFF	TGCGCCAGCAGCTTGTCGGCAGGGGTAAAAGAAAAACTGTTTTTT
TRBV3-1/TRBV3-2	NA	once	TRBJ1-2	CASSQGQFGAGYTF	TGTGCCAGCAGCCAAGGACAGTTCGGCGCTGGCTACACCTTC
TRBV12-3/TRBV12-4	NA	NA	TRBJ2-1	CASSLRGEQFF	TGTGCCAGCAGTTTAAGGGGTGAGCAGTTCTTC
TRBV27	TRBD1	once	TRBJ2-1	CASNGDRGHNEQFF	TGTGCCAGCAACGGGGACAGGGGACACAATGAGCAGTTCTTC
TRBV4-2	TRBD1	NA	TRBJ1-4	CASSGTGTGNEKLFF	TGTGCCAGCAGCGGTACCGGGACAGGGAATGAAAAACTGTTTTTT
TRBV6-5	TRBD2	NA	TRBJ2-1	CASSYLGGGARRQFF	TGTGCCAGCAGTTACCTTGGCGGGGGGGCTCGTCGGCAGTTCTTC
TRBV7-2	TRBD1	NA	TRBJ2-7	CASSPSDRGAYEQYF	TGTGCCAGCAGCCCCTCCGACAGGGGGGCCTACGAGCAGTACTTC
TRBV10-3	TRBD2	NA	TRBJ2-5	CASGTSGEETQYF	TGTGCCAGCGGGACTAGCGGGGAAGAGACCCAGTACTTC
TRBV19	TRBD2	NA	TRBJ2-3	CASSRTSGGSTDTQYF	TGTGCCAGTAGTCGGACTAGCGGGGGATCCACAGATACGCAGTATTTT
TRBV27	NA	NA	TRBJ1-2	CASRTTWEGYTF	TGTGCCAGCAGGACGACTTGGGAGGGCTACACCTTC
TRBV18	NA	NA	TRBJ1-2	CASSPSVDYGYTF	TGTGCCAGCTCACCGAGTGTGGACTATGGCTACACCTTC
TRBV7-2	TRBD2	NA	TRBJ2-7	CASSPSGGPYEQYF	TGTGCCAGCAGTCCTAGCGGGGGACCTTACGAGCAGTACTTC
TRBV6-5	NA	NA	TRBJ2-6	CASSYSLSSGANVLTF	TGTGCCAGCAGTTACTCTTTATCGTCTGGGGCCAACGTCCTGACTTTC
TRBV9	TRBD1	NA	TRBJ1-2	CASSVGTGRGYGYTF	TGTGCCAGCAGCGTAGGGACAGGGAGAGGGTATGGCTACACCTTC
TRBV19	NA	NA	TRBJ2-7	CAGRRQYF	TGTGCCGGGAGGCGGCAGTACTTC
TRBV3-1/TRBV3-2	TRBD1	NA	TRBJ1-1	CASSRQTGGSREAFF	TGTGCCAGCAGCCGACAAACAGGGGGGAGTCGTGAAGCTTTCTTT
TRBV3-1/TRBV3-2	NA	NA	TRBJ1-3	CASRSTVGGTIYF	TGTGCCAGCAGATCAACAGTCGGGGGCACCATATATTTT
TRBV6-5	NA	NA	TRBJ1-3	CASTGSSGNTIYF	TGTGCCAGCACAGGGTCCTCTGGAAACACCATATATTTT
TRBV6-5	NA	NA	TRBJ1-5	CASSPTAYSNQPQHF	TGTGCCAGCAGTCCGACAGCATATAGCAATCAGCCCCAGCATTTT
TRBV6-5	NA	few	TRBJ1-2	CASRRDNLRNGYTF	TGTGCCAGCAGGAGGGACAATCTGAGAAATGGCTACACCTTC
TRBV5-1	NA	NA	TRBJ2-2	CASSTLNTGELFF	TGCGCCAGCAGCACTTTGAACACCGGGGAGCTGTTTTTT
TRBV19	TRBD2	few	TRBJ2-3	CASSTGLADTQYF	TGTGCCAGTAGTACAGGACTAGCAGATACGCAGTATTTT
TRBV5-1	NA	NA	TRBJ1-2	CASRGEGRDGYTF	TGCGCCAGCAGGGGAGAGGGAAGGGATGGCTACACCTTC
TRBV24-1	NA	NA	TRBJ2-1	CATSAAGPVDEQFF	TGTGCCACCAGTGCGGCGGGACCCGTCGATGAGCAGTTCTTC
TRBV7-9	NA	NA	TRBJ2-7	CASSLGGRGFPYEQYF	TGTGCCAGCAGCTTAGGAGGCAGGGGATTCCCCTACGAGCAGTACTTC
TRBV10-3	NA	NA	TRBJ1-1	CAITRDSSNTEAFF	TGTGCCATCACACGAGACAGCTCGAACACTGAAGCTTTCTTT
TRBV28	NA	NA	TRBJ1-1	CASSLEGEAFF	TGTGCCAGCAGCCTGGAGGGGGAAGCTTTCTTT
TRBV2	NA	NA	TRBJ1-4	CASSESIGELFF	TGTGCCAGCAGTGAGTCTATCGGAGAACTGTTTTTT
TRBV28	NA	NA	TRBJ1-6	CASREGHSPLHF	TGTGCCAGCAGGGAGGGGCATTCACCCCTCCACTTT
TRBV5-1	TRBD1	NA	TRBJ2-5	CASSLPTGVGGETQYF	TGCGCCAGCAGCCTACCCACAGGGGTGGGTGGCGAGACCCAGTACTTC
TRBV5-1	NA	once	TRBJ1-5	CASSLGKGGEPQHF	TGCGCCAGCAGCTTGGGTAAGGGGGGGGAGCCCCAGCATTTT
TRBV6-5	NA	NA	TRBJ1-2	CASSNGGRQLYGYTF	TGTGCCAGCAGCAACGGGGGAAGACAGCTCTATGGCTACACCTTC
TRBV18	NA	NA	TRBJ1-3	CASSPVQGWVSGNTIYF	TGTGCCAGCTCACCTGTACAGGGATGGGTCTCTGGAAACACCATATATTTT
TRBV11-2	TRBD1	NA	TRBJ2-5	CASSPPGQETQYF	TGTGCCAGCAGCCCGCCGGGACAGGAGACCCAGTACTTC